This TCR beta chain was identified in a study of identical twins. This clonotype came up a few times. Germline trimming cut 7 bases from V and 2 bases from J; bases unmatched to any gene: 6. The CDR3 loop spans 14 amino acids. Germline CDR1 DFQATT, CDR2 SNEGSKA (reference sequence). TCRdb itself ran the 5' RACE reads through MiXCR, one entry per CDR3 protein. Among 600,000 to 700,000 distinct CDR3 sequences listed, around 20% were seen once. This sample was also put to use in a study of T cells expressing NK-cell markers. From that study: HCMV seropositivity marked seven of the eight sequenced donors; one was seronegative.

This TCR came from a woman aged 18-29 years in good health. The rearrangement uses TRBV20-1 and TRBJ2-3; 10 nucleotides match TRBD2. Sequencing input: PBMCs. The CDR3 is CSVGAGGPTDTQYF. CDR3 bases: TGCAGTGTAGGAGCGGGGGGGCCCACAGATACGCAGTATTTT.